This paragraph reports one T cell receptor beta chain. This sample is part of a study of blood T cell repertoires in COVID-19. The wider study: In each case, the material was cDNA or gDNA derived from T cells, B-cell-depleted T cells, or PBMCs.

In the authors' methods: Amplification with reference gene primers provided the estimates of nucleated cell counts. Some clones are missing from TCRdb's copy, which holds only in-frame ones; the method was immunoSEQ multiplex PCR. That table gives V, J and clone size, and the DNA gave D and trimming. The sample holds around 340,000 clones, around 85% seen once. Participant ages covered about 18 to 100 years across 24 US areas. Participants reported their clinical history, and cohort assignment relied on those reports. This CDR3 contains 14 residues. The germline CDR1 and CDR2 sequences are MGHDK and SYGVNS. Trimming took 3 bases from V and 8 from J; bases not matched to a gene: 8.

The receptor was derived from a woman between 40 and 50 years old with acute COVID-19. The specimen sequenced was PBMCs or T cells enriched from blood (not recorded which). The chain employs TRBV25-1 and TRBJ1-2, with 8 bases identical to TRBD1. CDR3 in amino acids: CASSEGGQASGYTF. The CDR3 DNA sequence: TGTGCCAGCAGTGAGGGGGGACAGGCGAGCGGCTACACCTTC.